The 18 T cell receptor beta chains below come from one sample, sequenced in a study of blood T cell repertoires in COVID-19. Libraries were prepared by immunoSEQ multiplex PCR; TCRdb keeps only in-frame clonotypes and omits some of them. Of 250,000 or so clones in the sample, 75% to 90% are singletons; the top ten hold around 4.6%. Sequencing was carried out using peripheral blood. The receptor set was obtained from a woman aged 40 to 55 who had recovered from COVID-19.

V is TRBV6-5 and J is TRBJ1-2; 7 bases are shared with TRBD1. This CDR3 comprises 13 residues. Germline CDR1 MNHEY, CDR2 SVGAGI. With V trimmed by 4 bases and J by 2 bases, 1 base remained unmatched. The CDR3 nucleotides are TGTGCCAGCAGTTCACAGGGGAACTATGGCTACACCTTC. Amino acids: CASSSQGNYGYTF.

J is TRBJ2-3 and V is TRBV5-1; a weak D match, TRBD2 (7 bases). Germline loops: CDR1 SGHRS, CDR2 YFSETQ. The CDR3 sequence is 14 residues long. Trimming left V 2 bases short and J 6 bases short, with 13 bases between. CDR3 coding DNA: TGCGCCAGCAGCTTATATAGGGGGGGCGATACGCAGTATTTT. Its translation is CASSLYRGGDTQYF.

This chain uses TRBV25-1 with TRBJ2-3; no reliable D call. Per germline, CDR1 MGHDK and CDR2 SYGVNS. The length of the CDR3 is 14 residues. V was shortened by 5 bases and J by 0 bases, with 9 bases between the two germline ends. This CDR3 is CASSSTYSTDTQYF. The CDR3 nucleotides are TGTGCCAGCAGTTCCACTTATAGCACAGATACGCAGTATTTT.

This sequence joins TRBV5-4 and TRBJ1-1, with a tentative D call TRBD1 (6 bases). Trimming pared 4 bases from V and 1 base from J, leaving 8 bases between. The CDR3 totals 13 residues. Germline values: CDR1 SGHNT, CDR2 YYREEE (reference sequence). CDR3 region: CASSRQENTEAFF. The CDR3 nucleotides read TGTGCCAGCAGCCGACAGGAGAACACTGAAGCTTTCTTT.

The gene calls are TRBV29-1 and TRBJ2-3, with a possible D match to TRBD2 (5 bases). CDR1 is SQVTM and CDR2 is ANQGSEA in the germline V gene. Trimming pared 1 base from V and 0 bases from J, leaving 5 bases between. CDR3 length equals 13 residues. In DNA form, the CDR3 reads TGCAGCGTTGAAGGGACTAGCACAGATACGCAGTATTTT. Translating gives CSVEGTSTDTQYF.

This chain links TRBV5-1 with TRBJ2-2, with 9 bases that match TRBD1. V shed 4 bases and J 5 bases; nucleotides not matched to a gene: 6. The CDR3 spans 15 residues. The germline V gene has CDR1 SGHRS and CDR2 YFSETQ. CDR3 amino acids: CASSHGTGRTGELFF. The CDR3 nucleotides are TGCGCCAGCAGCCACGGGACAGGGAGGACCGGGGAGCTGTTTTTT.

The chain combines TRBV5-1 with TRBJ2-3; D possibly corresponds to TRBD2 (7 bases). The germline V gene has CDR1 SGHRS and CDR2 YFSETQ. This CDR3 comprises 15 residues. Between the trimmed V and J ends, which lost 5 bases and 2 bases, there was a span of 15 bases. The CDR3, as DNA: TGCGCCAGCAGGGGGGGGACATCCTACACAGATACGCAGTATTTT. Protein: CASRGGTSYTDTQYF.

The CDR3 nucleotides are TGCAGCGTTGTGTCAGGGGGCAGTCCGGGAAACATTCAGTACTTC. As protein: CSVVSGGSPGNIQYF. V usage is TRBV29-1 and J usage is TRBJ2-4, with 8 bases identical to TRBD1. After removal of 4 bases from V and 6 bases from J, the junction contained 11 bases not matched to a gene. CDR1 is SQVTM, CDR2 ANQGSEA, per germline. The CDR3 runs 15 residues.

The gene calls are TRBV24-1 and TRBJ1-1; D ambiguous. Germline loops: CDR1 KGHDR, CDR2 SFDVKD. Trimming took 5 bases from V and 0 from J, leaving 6 bases between them. The CDR3 contains 13 residues. CDR3 DNA sequence: TGTGCCACCAGTGTGGGCATGAACACTGAAGCTTTCTTT. It specifies CATSVGMNTEAFF.

This chain uses TRBV12-5 with TRBJ2-2; D perhaps matches TRBD2 (5 bases). The CDR3 totals 15 residues. V was pared by 1 base and J by 7 bases, with 13 bases between. Per germline, CDR1 LGHNT and CDR2 FRNRAP. The CDR3 DNA is TGTGCTAGTGGTTTGGGAGGGCCATTCGGCGGGGAGCTGTTTTTT. It codes for CASGLGGPFGGELFF.

With respect to this clone: Other nucleotide sequences from this sample produce the same CDR3. The chain employs TRBV7-2 and TRBJ1-1, with D perhaps matching TRBD1 (6 bases). There are 15 residues in the CDR3. With 1 base removed from V and 1 base from J, the gap between germline ends came to 10 bases. Germline loops: CDR1 SGHTA, CDR2 FQGNSA. The CDR3 coding sequence is TGTGCCAGCAGCTTAGTTGGGGGGGCGAACACTGAAGCTTTCTTT. Translated, it gives CASSLVGGANTEAFF. Combining the CDR3 with reference TRBV7-2 and TRBJ1-1 gives the whole variable domain GAGVSQSPSNKVTEKGKDVELRCDPISGHTALYWYRQSLGQGLEFLIYFQGNSAPDKSGLPSDRFSAERTGGSVSTLTIQRTQQEDSAVYLCASSLVGGANTEAFFGQGTRLTVV.

V gene TRBV4-1 combines with J gene TRBJ2-1; D is ambiguous. In germline, CDR1 is MGHRA, CDR2 YSYEKL. This CDR3 contains 13 residues. The V end was cut by 1 base, the J end by 5 bases, with 6 bases between. DNA of the CDR3: TGCGCCAGCAGCCAAGTTGCGCACAATGAGCAGTTCTTC. Translation gives CASSQVAHNEQFF.

The chain links TRBV9 to TRBJ2-3; D unresolved. The ends were cut back, 5 bases at V and 1 base at J, with 5 bases in the middle. CDR3 length: 12 residues. CDR1 is SGDLS and CDR2 is YYNGEE in the germline V gene. The CDR3 DNA is TGTGCCAGCAGTCAGGGCACAGATACGCAGTATTTT. This codes for CASSQGTDTQYF.

V gene TRBV2 combines with J gene TRBJ1-2; tentative D call: TRBD1 (6 bases). V lost 8 bases, J lost 4 bases, and 11 bases lay in between. Germline assignment: CDR1 SNHLY and CDR2 FYNNEI. This CDR3 is built from 12 residues. DNA for the CDR3: TGTGCCAGCCGGGACATTTCCTATGGCTACACCTTC. The encoded protein is CASRDISYGYTF.

The chain employs TRBV2 and TRBJ1-4, with D hard to call. CDR1 is SNHLY and CDR2 is FYNNEI in the germline V gene. Trimming pared 5 bases from V and 5 bases from J, leaving 15 bases between. The CDR3 consists of 15 residues. The CDR3 sequence: CASSKKQSPNEKLFF. CDR3 nucleotides: TGTGCCAGCAGTAAGAAACAGAGCCCAAATGAAAAACTGTTTTTT.

This chain connects TRBV5-1 to TRBJ1-2; no clear D. The germline CDR1 and CDR2 sequences are SGHRS and YFSETQ. V was clipped by 4 bases and J by 4 bases, with 17 bases between them. This CDR3 contains 15 residues. CDR3 coding DNA: TGCGCCAGCAGCGCGATCGGAGAGGGCTCCTATGGCTACACCTTC. Its translation is CASSAIGEGSYGYTF.

The chain combines TRBV6-5 with TRBJ1-1, with D possibly TRBD1 on 6 matching bases. The germline V and J ends were trimmed by 7 bases and 3 bases, with 15 bases remaining between them. Germline CDR1 MNHEY, CDR2 SVGAGI. The CDR3 length is 14 residues. CDR3 region: CASKGHHHDTEAFF. As DNA, the CDR3 is TGTGCCAGCAAGGGACACCACCATGACACTGAAGCTTTCTTT.

The CDR3 DNA follows: TGCGCCAGCAGCAGCTCACCAGGGGGTTTGGGCACTGAAGCTTTCTTT. It yields the protein CASSSSPGGLGTEAFF. The rearrangement joins TRBV5-1 to TRBJ1-1; 7 bases agree with TRBD1. Germline V gives CDR1 SGHRS, CDR2 YFSETQ. The CDR3 has 16 residues. With 4 bases clipped from V and 4 bases from J, the junction kept 13 bases outside the gene matches. Full variable domain (rest looked up from reference TRBV5-1 and TRBJ1-1): KAGVTQTPRYLIKTRGQQVTLSCSPISGHRSVSWYQQTPGQGLQFLFEYFSETQRNKGNFPGRFSGRQFSNSRSEMNVSTLELGDSALYLCASSSSPGGLGTEAFFGQGTRLTVV.